The entry that follows covers one T cell receptor (delta chain) sequence. Its antigen is unknown. This sample was taken from a study of Vδ1+ human thymocytes. Study-wide points: Thymic TRG and TRD repertoires appeared highly polyclonal, with Gaussian CDR3 length distributions. Unlike peripheral blood Vdelta1+ controls, thymic delta-chain sequences included around 18% Vdelta2 and few Vdelta3.

RNA was extracted from the cells and then reverse transcribed. Pooled V-gene forward primers with one constant-region reverse primer generated the CDR3 amplicons by multiplex PCR. TCRdb processed the multiplex PCR reads again with the CATT caller. This table holds 80,000 or so delta-chain clones, 30% to 45% found once. Germline V CDR1 and CDR2: TSWWSYY, QGS. V was pared by 3 bases and J by 3 bases, with 28 bases of the junction left unmatched. The CDR3 length is 23 residues. The sequence was obtained from a boy under three years old who had congenital heart surgery. The source material was Vdelta1+ gamma-delta thymocytes from the thymus. Indicated subset: FACS-sorted CD3+ TCRalphabeta- TCRVdelta1+ TCRVdelta2- thymocytes. This chain links TRDV1 with TRDJ1; 10 nucleotides agree with TRDD3. CDR3 sequence reads: CALGDFFPTVLGDVGGPADKLIF. The CDR3 region has the DNA TGTGCTCTTGGGGATTTTTTTCCTACAGTACTGGGGGATGTCGGTGGTCCGGCCGATAAACTCATCTTT.